This T cell receptor (beta chain) came from a study of blood T cell repertoires in COVID-19. The V gene's germline CDR1 is SNHLY and CDR2 FYNNEI. This CDR3 has 18 residues. The V gene end was trimmed by 6 bases and the J gene end by 6 bases; junction bases not matched to a gene: 12. Only one count was recorded for this clone. TCRdb's table, derived via immunoSEQ multiplex PCR, lists solely in-frame clones and lacks some. The repertoire holds more than 150,000 clones, with 70% to 80% as singletons. No more than 2 weeks before study entry, exposed participants had met a case of COVID-19. Sequencing was done on a sample of PBMCs or T cells enriched from blood (not recorded which). This TCR was recovered from a man between 60 and 70 years old who had been exposed to COVID-19. V and J are TRBV2 and TRBJ2-2, with TRBD2 matching over 14 bases. CDR3 region: CASSDGTSGSIIAGELFF. CDR3 nucleotides: TGTGCCAGCAGCGACGGGACTAGCGGGAGTATCATCGCCGGGGAGCTGTTTTTT.